Listed here are 12 T cell receptor beta chains from one sample, sequenced in a study of human T cells and chemical hapten exposure. TCRdb reanalysed the RACE reads using MiXCR and keeps one entry per CDR3 protein. The repertoire has fewer than 200,000 distinct CDR3 sequences, 28% of them found once; the top ten carry approximately 2.1%. The time point was: patch test 3, about 24 weeks after DPC sensitization. Treatment of the sample: therapeutic diphenylcyclopropenone sensitization with weekly scalp DPC. The source was whole blood, collected in connection with sensitization to the hapten diphenylcyclopropenone (DPC). These receptors came from a woman aged 18-29 years with alopecia areata. Some clones in this sample may be carry-over from other donors' samples.

This clonotype was observed once. The chain has TRBV14 and TRBJ1-2; D is ambiguous. The V end was cut by 4 bases, the J end by 0 bases, with 12 bases between. There are 15 residues in the CDR3. From germline, CDR1 is SGHDN and CDR2 FVKESK. The CDR3 loop is CASSRALSPNYGYTF. The DNA of the CDR3 is TGTGCCAGCAGCCGGGCCCTTAGCCCTAACTATGGCTACACCTTC.

The chain recombines TRBV24-1 with TRBJ1-2; D not resolved. The CDR3 is 10 amino acids. Germline assignment: CDR1 KGHDR and CDR2 SFDVKD. V dropped 4 bases and J dropped 8 bases, with 4 bases sitting between them. The CDR3 spells CATSEMGYTF. The CDR3 bases are TGTGCCACCAGTGAGATGGGCTACACCTTC.

This clonotype was seen more than once but under ten times. This chain links TRBV4-3 with TRBJ2-3; TRBD2 matches 7 bases. Germline V gene lookup returns CDR1 LGHNA and CDR2 YSLEER. V dropped 0 bases and J dropped 4; count of bases not matched to a gene: 7. The CDR3 is 16 amino acids. The CDR3 nucleotides are TGCGCCAGCAGCCAAGATATCGGCGGGAGTTCAGATACGCAGTATTTT. Its translation: CASSQDIGGSSDTQYF.

This clonotype was seen only a few times. The chain recombines TRBV7-2 with TRBJ2-7, with D tentatively TRBD2 (5 bases). The V end lost 1 base, the J end lost 3 bases, and 10 bases lay between the germline ends. The CDR3 is 14 amino acids. Germline V gene sequence: CDR1 SGHTA, CDR2 FQGNSA. CDR3: CASSLGGGSYEQYF. The DNA of the CDR3 is TGTGCCAGCAGCTTAGGAGGAGGAAGCTACGAGCAGTACTTC.

At least ten counts were recorded for this clonotype. This chain joins TRBV19 and TRBJ1-5; D is perhaps TRBD1 (5 bases). Trimming stripped 4 bases from V and 2 bases from J, with 9 bases between. The germline V gene encodes CDR1 LNHDA and CDR2 SQIVND (reference sequence). This CDR3 has 14 amino acids. DNA for the CDR3: TGTGCCAGTAGTAGCGGGGGAGGCAATCAGCCCCAGCATTTT. Protein sequence: CASSSGGGNQPQHF.

This clonotype was seen a handful of times. The chain combines TRBV7-2 with TRBJ1-2; 7 nucleotides agree with TRBD1. This CDR3 contains 16 residues. V gave up 1 base and J gave up 0 bases; unmatched junction bases: 5. In germline, CDR1 is SGHTA, CDR2 FQGNSA. CDR3 DNA: TGTGCCAGCAGCTTAGGGGACAGCCGAGCTAACTATGGCTACACCTTC. The encoded protein is CASSLGDSRANYGYTF.

The rearrangement uses TRBV10-3 and TRBJ2-3; the D is unclear. The CDR3 length is 14 residues. V was clipped by 8 bases and J by 2 bases, with 14 bases between them. Looked up from germline, CDR1 is ENHRY and CDR2 is SYGVKD. The CDR3 loop is CAIGRKGPTDTQYF. The DNA for the CDR3 is TGTGCCATCGGCCGGAAAGGCCCCACAGATACGCAGTATTTT.

This clonotype was counted between two and nine times. The chain employs TRBV9 and TRBJ1-6; D might be TRBD1 (5 bases). Germline V gene lookup returns CDR1 SGDLS and CDR2 YYNGEE. V was clipped by 4 bases and J by 9 bases, with 14 bases between them. The CDR3 extends over 14 amino acids. The DNA for the CDR3 is TGTGCCAGCAGCATCAGGGTTGATTCTTCACCCCTCCACTTT. Translation gives CASSIRVDSSPLHF.

The chain combines TRBV29-1 with TRBJ2-6; 7 bases agree with TRBD1. The ends lost 5 bases at V and 0 bases at J; junction bases unmatched: 4. Germline V gene lookup returns CDR1 SQVTM and CDR2 ANQGSEA. CDR3 length: 15 amino acids. The CDR3: CSVPGTASGANVLTF. The CDR3 DNA reads as TGCAGCGTTCCCGGGACAGCCTCTGGGGCCAACGTCCTGACTTTC.

This chain uses TRBV9 with TRBJ1-2; weak D call: TRBD1 (6 bases). Per the germline V gene, CDR1 is SGDLS and CDR2 is YYNGEE. With 4 bases removed from V and 2 bases from J, the gap between germline ends came to 12 bases. The CDR3 contains 14 residues. CDR3 in amino acids: CASSQPRGNYGYTF. CDR3 DNA sequence: TGTGCCAGCAGCCAACCCAGGGGAAACTATGGCTACACCTTC. Variable domain in full (rest from reference TRBV9 and TRBJ1-2): DSGVTQTPKHLITATGQRVTLRCSPRSGDLSVYWYQQSLDQGLQFLIQYYNGEERAKGNILERFSAQQFPDLHSELNLSSLELGDSALYFCASSQPRGNYGYTFGSGTRLTVV.

This clonotype came up many times. The genes are TRBV12-3 or TRBV12-4 and TRBJ1-2, with D possibly matching TRBD1 (6 bases). This CDR3 has 14 residues. V dropped 3 bases and J dropped 4 bases, with 12 bases sitting between them. CDR3 nucleotide sequence: TGTGCCAGCAGTTTCAGGGACATGGGCTATGGCTACACCTTC. This translates into CASSFRDMGYGYTF.

The sample holds a few counts of this clonotype. This chain joins TRBV29-1 and TRBJ2-7; perhaps TRBD1 as D (5 bases). Germline V gene lookup returns CDR1 SQVTM and CDR2 ANQGSEA. This CDR3 contains 15 residues. Trimming took off 5 bases at V and 0 bases at J, with 17 bases between the two ends. The CDR3 reads CSVLMVGPSSYEQYF. The DNA for the CDR3 is TGCAGCGTTTTGATGGTGGGGCCGAGCTCCTACGAGCAGTACTTC.